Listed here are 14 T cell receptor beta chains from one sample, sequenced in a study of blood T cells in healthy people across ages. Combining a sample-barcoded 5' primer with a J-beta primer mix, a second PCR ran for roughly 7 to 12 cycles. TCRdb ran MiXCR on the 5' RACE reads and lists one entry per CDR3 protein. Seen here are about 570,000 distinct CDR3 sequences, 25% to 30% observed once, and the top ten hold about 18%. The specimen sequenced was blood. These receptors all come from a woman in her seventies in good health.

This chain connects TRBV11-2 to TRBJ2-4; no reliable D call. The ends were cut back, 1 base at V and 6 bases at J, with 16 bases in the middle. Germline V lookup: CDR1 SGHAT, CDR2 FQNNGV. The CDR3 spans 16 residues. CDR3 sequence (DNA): TGTGCCAGCAGCTTAGTCTTCAGTAGGGCCGCAAACATTCAGTACTTC. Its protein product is CASSLVFSRAANIQYF.

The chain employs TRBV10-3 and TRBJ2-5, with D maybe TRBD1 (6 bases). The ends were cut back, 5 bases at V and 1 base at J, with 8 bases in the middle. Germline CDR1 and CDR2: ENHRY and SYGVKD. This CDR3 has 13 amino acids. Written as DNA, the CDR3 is TGTGCCATCAGTCGGACAGCCCAAGAGACCCAGTACTTC. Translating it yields CAISRTAQETQYF.

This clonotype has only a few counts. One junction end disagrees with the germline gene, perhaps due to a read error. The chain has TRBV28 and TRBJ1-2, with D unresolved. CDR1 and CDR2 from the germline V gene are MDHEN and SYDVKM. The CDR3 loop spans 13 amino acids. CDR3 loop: CASRLSPDYGYTF. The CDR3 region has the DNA TGTGCCAGCAGATTATCCCCTGATTATGGCTACACCTTC.

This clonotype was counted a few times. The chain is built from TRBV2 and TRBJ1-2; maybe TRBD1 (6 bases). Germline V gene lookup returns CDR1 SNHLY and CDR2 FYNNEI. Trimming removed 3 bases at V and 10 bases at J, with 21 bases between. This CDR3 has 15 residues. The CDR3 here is CASSDQIMTGALYTF. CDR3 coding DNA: TGTGCCAGCAGTGATCAGATCATGACGGGGGCTCTCTACACCTTC.

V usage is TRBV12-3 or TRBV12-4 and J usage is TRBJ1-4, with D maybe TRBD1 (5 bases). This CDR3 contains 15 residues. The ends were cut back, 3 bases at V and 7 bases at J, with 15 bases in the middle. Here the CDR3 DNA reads TGTGCCAGCAGTTTGGATGGAGGGGTCGTTGAAAAACTGTTTTTT. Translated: CASSLDGGVVEKLFF.

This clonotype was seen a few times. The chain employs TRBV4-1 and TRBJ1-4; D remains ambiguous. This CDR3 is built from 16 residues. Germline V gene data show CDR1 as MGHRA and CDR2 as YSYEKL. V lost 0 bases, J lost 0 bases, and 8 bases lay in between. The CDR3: CASSQERSSTNEKLFF. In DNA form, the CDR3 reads TGCGCCAGCAGCCAAGAGCGGTCATCAACTAATGAAAAACTGTTTTTT.

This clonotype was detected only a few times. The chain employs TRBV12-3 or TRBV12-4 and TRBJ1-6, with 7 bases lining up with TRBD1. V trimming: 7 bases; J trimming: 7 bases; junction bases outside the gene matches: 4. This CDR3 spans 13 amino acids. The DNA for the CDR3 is TGTGCCAGCAACGGACAGGCCAATTCACCCCTCCACTTT. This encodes CASNGQANSPLHF.

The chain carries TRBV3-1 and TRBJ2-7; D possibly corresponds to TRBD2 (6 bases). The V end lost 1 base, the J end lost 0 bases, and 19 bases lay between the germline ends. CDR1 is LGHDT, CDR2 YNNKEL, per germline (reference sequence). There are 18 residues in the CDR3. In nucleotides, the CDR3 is TGTGCCAGCAGCCAAGGACCCCTCCGGGACTCCAGCTCCTACGAGCAGTACTTC. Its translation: CASSQGPLRDSSSYEQYF.

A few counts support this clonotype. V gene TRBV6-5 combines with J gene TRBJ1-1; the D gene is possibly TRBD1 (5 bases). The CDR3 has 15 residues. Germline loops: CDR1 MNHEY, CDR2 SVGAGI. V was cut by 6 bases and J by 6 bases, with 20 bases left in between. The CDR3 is CASSRTTDLGAEAFF. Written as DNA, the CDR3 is TGTGCCAGCAGCCGTACCACCGACCTGGGGGCTGAAGCTTTCTTT.

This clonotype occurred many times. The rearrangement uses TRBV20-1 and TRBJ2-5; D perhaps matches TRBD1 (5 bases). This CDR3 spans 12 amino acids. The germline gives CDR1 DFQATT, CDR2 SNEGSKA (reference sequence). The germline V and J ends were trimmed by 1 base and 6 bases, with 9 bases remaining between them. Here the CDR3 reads CSARGRAQTQYF. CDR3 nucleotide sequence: TGCAGTGCTAGAGGCAGGGCCCAGACCCAGTACTTC.

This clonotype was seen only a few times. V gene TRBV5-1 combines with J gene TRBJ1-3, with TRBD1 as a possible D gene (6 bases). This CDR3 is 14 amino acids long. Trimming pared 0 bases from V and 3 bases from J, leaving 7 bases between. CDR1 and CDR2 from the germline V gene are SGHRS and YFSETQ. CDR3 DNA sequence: TGCGCCAGCAGCTTGGGGACAGATGGAAACACCATATATTTT. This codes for CASSLGTDGNTIYF.

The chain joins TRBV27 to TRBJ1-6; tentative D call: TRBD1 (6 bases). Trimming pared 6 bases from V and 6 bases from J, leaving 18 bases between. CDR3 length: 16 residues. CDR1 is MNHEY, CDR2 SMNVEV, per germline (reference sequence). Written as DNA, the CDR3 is TGTGCCAGCAGACCAAACTCCAGGGGACTTAATTCACCCCTCCACTTT. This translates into CASRPNSRGLNSPLHF.

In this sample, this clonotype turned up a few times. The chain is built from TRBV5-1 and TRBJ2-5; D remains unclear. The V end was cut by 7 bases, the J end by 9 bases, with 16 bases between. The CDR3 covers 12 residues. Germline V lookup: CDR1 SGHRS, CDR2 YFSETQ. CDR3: CASGPGALAQYF. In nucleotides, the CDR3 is TGCGCCAGCGGCCCGGGTGCCCTAGCCCAGTACTTC.

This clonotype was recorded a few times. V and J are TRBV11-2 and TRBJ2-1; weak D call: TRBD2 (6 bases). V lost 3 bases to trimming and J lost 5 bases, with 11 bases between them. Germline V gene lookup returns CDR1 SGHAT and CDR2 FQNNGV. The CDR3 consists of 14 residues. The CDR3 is CASSFGLSDNEQFF. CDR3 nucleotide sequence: TGTGCCAGCAGCTTTGGACTAAGCGACAATGAGCAGTTCTTC.